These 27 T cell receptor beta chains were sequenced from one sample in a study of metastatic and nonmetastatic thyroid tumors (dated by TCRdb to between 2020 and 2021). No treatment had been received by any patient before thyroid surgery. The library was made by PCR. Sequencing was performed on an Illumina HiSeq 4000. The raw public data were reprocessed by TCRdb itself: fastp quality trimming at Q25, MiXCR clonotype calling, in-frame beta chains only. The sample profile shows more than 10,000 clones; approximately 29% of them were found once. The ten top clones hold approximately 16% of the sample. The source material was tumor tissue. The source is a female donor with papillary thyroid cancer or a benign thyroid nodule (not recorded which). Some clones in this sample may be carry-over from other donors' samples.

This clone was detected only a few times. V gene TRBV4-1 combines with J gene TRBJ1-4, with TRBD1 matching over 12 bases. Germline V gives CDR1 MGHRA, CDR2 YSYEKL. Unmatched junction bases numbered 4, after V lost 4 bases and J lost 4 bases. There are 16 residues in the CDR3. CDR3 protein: CASSRDRGLVNEKLFF. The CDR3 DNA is TGCGCCAGCAGCCGGGACAGGGGGCTTGTTAATGAAAAACTGTTTTTT.

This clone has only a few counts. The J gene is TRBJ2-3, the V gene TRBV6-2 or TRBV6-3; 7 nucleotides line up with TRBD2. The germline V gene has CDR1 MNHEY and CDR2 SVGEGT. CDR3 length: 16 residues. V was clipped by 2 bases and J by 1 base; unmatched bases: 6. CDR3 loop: CASSYLRSGGTDTQYF. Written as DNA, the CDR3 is TGTGCCAGCAGTTACCTCCGGAGCGGGGGCACAGATACGCAGTATTTT.

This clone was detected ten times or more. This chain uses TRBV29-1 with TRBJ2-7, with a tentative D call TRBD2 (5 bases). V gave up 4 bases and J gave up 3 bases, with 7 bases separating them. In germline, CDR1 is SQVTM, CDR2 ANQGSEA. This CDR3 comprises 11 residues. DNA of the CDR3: TGCAGCGTTGGGACTGTCTACGAGCAGTACTTC. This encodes CSVGTVYEQYF.

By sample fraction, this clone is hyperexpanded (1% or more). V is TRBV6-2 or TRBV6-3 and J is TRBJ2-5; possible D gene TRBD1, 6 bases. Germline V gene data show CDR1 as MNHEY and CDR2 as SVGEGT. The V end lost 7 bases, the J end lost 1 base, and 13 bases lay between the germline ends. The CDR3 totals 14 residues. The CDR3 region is CASTITGFQETQYF. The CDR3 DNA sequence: TGTGCCAGCACCATAACAGGGTTCCAAGAGACCCAGTACTTC.

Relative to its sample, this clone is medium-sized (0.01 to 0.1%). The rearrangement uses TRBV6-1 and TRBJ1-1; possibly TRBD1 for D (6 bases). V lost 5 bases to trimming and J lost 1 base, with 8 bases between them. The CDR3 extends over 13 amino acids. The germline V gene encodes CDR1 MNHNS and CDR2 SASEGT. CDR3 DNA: TGTGCCAGCAGTACAGGGAAGAACACTGAAGCTTTCTTT. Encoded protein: CASSTGKNTEAFF.

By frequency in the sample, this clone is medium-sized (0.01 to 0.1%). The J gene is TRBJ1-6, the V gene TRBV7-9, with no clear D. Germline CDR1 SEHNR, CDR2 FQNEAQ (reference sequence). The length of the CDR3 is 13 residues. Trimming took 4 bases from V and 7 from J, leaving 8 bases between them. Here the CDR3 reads CASSSLGNSPLHF. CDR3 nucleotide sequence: TGTGCCAGCAGCTCACTGGGGAATTCACCCCTCCACTTT.

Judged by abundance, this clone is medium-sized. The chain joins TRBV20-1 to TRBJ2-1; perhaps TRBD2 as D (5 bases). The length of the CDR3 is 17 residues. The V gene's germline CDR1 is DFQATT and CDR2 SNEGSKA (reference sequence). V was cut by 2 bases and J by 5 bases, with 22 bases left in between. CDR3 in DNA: TGCAGTGCTAGACATATCGGGGATGGGGTAGAAAACAATGAGCAGTTCTTC. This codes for CSARHIGDGVENNEQFF.

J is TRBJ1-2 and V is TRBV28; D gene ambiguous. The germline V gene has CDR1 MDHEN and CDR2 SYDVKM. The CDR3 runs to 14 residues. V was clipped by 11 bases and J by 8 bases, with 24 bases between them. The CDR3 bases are TGTGCCTCCCTTGTACTCCCGGGTGGCAGGGGCTACACCTTC. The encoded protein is CASLVLPGGRGYTF.

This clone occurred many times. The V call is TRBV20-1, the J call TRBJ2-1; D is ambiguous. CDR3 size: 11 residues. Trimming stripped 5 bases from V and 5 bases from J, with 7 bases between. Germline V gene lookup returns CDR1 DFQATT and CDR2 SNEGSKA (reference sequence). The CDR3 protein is CSAPWDNEQFF. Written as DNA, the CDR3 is TGCAGTGCTCCTTGGGACAATGAGCAGTTCTTC.

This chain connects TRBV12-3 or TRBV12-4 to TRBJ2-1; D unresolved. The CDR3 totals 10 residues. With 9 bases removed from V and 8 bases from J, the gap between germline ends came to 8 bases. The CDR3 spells CARRQDEQFF. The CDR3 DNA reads TGTGCCAGGCGCCAGGATGAGCAGTTCTTC.

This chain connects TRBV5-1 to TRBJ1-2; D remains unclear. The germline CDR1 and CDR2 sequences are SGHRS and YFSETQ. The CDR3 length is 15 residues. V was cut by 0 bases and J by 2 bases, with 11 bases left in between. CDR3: CASSLGGLGNYGYTF. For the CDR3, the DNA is TGCGCCAGCAGCTTGGGGGGTTTAGGGAACTATGGCTACACCTTC.

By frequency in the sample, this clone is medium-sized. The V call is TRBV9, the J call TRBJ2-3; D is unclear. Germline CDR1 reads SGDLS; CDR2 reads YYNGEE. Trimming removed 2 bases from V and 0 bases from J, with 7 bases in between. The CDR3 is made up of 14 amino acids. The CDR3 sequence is CASSVGRSTDTQYF. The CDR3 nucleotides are TGTGCCAGCAGCGTCGGTCGTAGCACAGATACGCAGTATTTT.

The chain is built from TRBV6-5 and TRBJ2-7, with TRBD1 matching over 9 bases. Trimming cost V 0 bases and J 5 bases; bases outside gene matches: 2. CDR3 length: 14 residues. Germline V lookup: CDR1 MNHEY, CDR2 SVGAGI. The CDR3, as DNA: TGTGCCAGCAGTTACTCGGACAGGGGTCACGAGCAGTACTTC. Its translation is CASSYSDRGHEQYF.

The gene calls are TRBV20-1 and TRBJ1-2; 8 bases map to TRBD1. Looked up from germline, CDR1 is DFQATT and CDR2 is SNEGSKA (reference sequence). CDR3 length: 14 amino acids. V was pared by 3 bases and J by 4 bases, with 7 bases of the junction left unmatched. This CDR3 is CSASDRQGTYGYTF. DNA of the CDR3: TGCAGTGCTAGTGATAGACAGGGGACCTATGGCTACACCTTC.

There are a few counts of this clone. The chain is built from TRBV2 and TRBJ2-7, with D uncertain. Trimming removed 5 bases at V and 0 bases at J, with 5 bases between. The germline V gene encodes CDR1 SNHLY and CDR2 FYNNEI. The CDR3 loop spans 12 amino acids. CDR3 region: CASSWSSYEQYF. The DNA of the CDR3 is TGTGCCAGCAGTTGGAGCTCCTACGAGCAGTACTTC.

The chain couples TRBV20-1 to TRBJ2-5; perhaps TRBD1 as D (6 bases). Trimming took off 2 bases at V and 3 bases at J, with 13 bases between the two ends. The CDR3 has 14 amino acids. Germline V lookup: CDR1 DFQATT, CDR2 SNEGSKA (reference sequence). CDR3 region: CSARNIQGEETQYF. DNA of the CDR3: TGCAGTGCTAGAAACATACAGGGCGAAGAGACCCAGTACTTC.

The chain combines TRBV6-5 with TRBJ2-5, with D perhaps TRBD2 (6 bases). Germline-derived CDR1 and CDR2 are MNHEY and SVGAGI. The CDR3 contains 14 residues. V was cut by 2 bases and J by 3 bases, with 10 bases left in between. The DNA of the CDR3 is TGTGCCAGCAGTTACCGCGGGATCAAAGAGACCCAGTACTTC. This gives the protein CASSYRGIKETQYF.

The CDR3: CASSLGDRAAGYTF. CDR3 DNA: TGTGCCAGCAGCTTAGGTGACAGGGCTGCTGGCTACACCTTC. The V and J genes are TRBV7-2 and TRBJ1-2; 7 positions agree with TRBD1. V trimming: 1 base; J trimming: 7 bases; junction bases outside the gene matches: 6. There are 14 residues in the CDR3. Germline-derived CDR1 and CDR2 are SGHTA and FQGNSA.

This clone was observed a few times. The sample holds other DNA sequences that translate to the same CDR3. CDR3 in amino acids: CASSAPTGVNSPLHF. The CDR3, as DNA: TGTGCCAGCAGCGCCCCTACAGGTGTGAATTCACCCCTCCACTTT. This chain links TRBV7-9 with TRBJ1-6, with D possibly TRBD1 on 5 matching bases. CDR3 length: 15 amino acids. Trimming took 5 bases from V and 7 from J, leaving 15 bases between them. Germline assignment: CDR1 SEHNR and CDR2 FQNEAQ (reference sequence).

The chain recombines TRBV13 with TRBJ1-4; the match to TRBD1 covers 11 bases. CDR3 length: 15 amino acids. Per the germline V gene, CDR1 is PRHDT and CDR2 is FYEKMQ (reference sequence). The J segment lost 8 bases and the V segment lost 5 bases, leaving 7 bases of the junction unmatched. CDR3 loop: CASSGQGALREKLFF. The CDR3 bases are TGTGCCAGCAGCGGACAGGGGGCACTAAGAGAAAAACTGTTTTTT.

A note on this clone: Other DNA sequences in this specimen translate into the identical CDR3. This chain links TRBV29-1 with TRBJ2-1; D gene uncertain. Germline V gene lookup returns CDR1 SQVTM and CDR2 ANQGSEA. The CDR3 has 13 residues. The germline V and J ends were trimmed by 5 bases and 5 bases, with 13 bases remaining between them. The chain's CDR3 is CSVQVLRHNEQFF. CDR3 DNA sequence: TGCAGCGTTCAGGTGTTGCGTCACAATGAGCAGTTCTTC.

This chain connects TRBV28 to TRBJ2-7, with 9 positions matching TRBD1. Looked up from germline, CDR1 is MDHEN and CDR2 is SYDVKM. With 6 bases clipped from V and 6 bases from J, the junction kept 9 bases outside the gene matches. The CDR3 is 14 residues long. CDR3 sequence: CASSTGTGRSEQYF. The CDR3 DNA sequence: TGTGCCAGCAGCACCGGGACAGGGCGATCCGAGCAGTACTTC.

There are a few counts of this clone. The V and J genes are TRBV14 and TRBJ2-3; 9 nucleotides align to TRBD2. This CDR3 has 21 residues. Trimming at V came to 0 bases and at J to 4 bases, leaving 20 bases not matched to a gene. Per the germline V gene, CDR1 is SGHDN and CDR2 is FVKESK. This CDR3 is CASSQDPPPNWSGGRADTQYF. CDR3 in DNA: TGTGCCAGCAGCCAAGATCCCCCACCCAATTGGAGCGGGGGGCGGGCAGATACGCAGTATTTT.

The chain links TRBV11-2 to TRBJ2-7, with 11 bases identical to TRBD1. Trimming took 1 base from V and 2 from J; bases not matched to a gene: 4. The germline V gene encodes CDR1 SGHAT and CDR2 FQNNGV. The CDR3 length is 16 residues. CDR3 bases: TGTGCCAGCAGCTTAGTTGGGGGACAGGGGGCCTACGAGCAGTACTTC. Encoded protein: CASSLVGGQGAYEQYF. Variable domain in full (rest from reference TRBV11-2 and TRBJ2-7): EAGVAQSPRYKIIEKRQSVAFWCNPISGHATLYWYQQILGQGPKLLIQFQNNGVVDDSQLPKDRFSAERLKGVDSTLKIQPAKLEDSAVYLCASSLVGGQGAYEQYFGPGTRLTVT.

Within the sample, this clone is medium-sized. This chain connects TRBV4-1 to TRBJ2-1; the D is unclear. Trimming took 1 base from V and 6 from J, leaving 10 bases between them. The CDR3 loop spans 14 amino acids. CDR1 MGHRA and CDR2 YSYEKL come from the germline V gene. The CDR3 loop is CASSQGPRANEQFF. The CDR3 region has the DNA TGCGCCAGCAGCCAAGGTCCCCGGGCCAATGAGCAGTTCTTC.

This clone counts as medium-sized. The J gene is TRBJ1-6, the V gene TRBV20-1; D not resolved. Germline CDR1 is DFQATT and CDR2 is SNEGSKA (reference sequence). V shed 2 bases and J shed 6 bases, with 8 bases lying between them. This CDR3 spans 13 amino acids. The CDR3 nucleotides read TGCAGTGCTAGATGGCCAACTAATTCACCCCTCCACTTT. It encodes CSARWPTNSPLHF.

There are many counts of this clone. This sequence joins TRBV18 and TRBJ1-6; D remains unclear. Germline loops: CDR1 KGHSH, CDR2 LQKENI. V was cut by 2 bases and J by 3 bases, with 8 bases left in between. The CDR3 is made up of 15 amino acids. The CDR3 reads CASSPREIYNSPLHF. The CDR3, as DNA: TGTGCCAGCTCACCAAGAGAAATCTATAATTCACCCCTCCACTTT.